This TCR beta chain is drawn from a study of OX40 agonist ivuxolimab in advanced cancers. The table came from immunoSEQ multiplex PCR; TCRdb's copy has only in-frame clones and leaves some out. The sample shows 55,000 to 65,000 clones, 75% to 90% of them seen only once. The germline V gene encodes CDR1 LGHNT and CDR2 FRNRAP. This CDR3 is 14 amino acids long. The germline V and J ends were trimmed by 6 bases and 1 base, with 9 bases remaining between them. The chain combines TRBV12-5 with TRBJ2-2, with D possibly being TRBD1 (5 bases). The sample was CD4+ or CD8+ T cells sorted from blood, taken in a trial of the OX40 agonist ivuxolimab. The clonotype comes from an adult with an advanced solid tumor such as melanoma, head and neck, liver or kidney cancer. This chain's CDR3 is CASGLTGNTGELFF. The CDR3 nucleotides are TGTGCTAGTGGCCTCACAGGGAACACCGGGGAGCTGTTTTTT.